Given below is one T cell receptor (beta chain) in context. The source of the sample is a study of blood T cell repertoires in COVID-19. Germline V gene sequence: CDR1 LGHDT, CDR2 YNNKEL (reference sequence). This CDR3 has 15 residues. The V and J ends lost 5 bases and 3 bases respectively, with 16 bases between them. Some clones are missing from TCRdb's copy, which holds only in-frame ones; the method was immunoSEQ multiplex PCR. The table records 190,000 or so clones, over 80% of them present only once. The rearrangement uses TRBV3-1 (or the pseudogene TRBV3-2) and TRBJ1-2; D perhaps matches TRBD1 (5 bases). Specimen: peripheral blood. This TCR came from a man in his 60s with COVID-19, enrolled during active disease. The CDR3: CASSSRLGRDYGYTF. The CDR3 DNA follows: TGTGCCAGCAGCTCCCGCCTCGGCAGGGACTATGGCTACACCTTC.